What follows are 5 T cell receptor beta chains derived from one specimen sequenced in a study of vaccination and CD4 T cells after COVID-19. The assay that was used to sequence DNA from cultured CD4+ T cells was the Oncomine TCR Beta short-read assay. MiXCR was run by TCRdb on the PCR reads, yielding one entry per CDR3 protein. Altogether about 15,000 distinct CDR3 sequences are present, approximately 51% being singletons, with the ten largest covering 26%. The sample's treatment: roughly ten-day PBMC culture with coronavirus spike peptide pools or control peptides (ViraFEST assay). Their specific antigens are unknown. This sample comprised cultured CD4+ T cells from blood, obtained after SARS-CoV-2 vaccination. The receptors were gathered from a human donor with COVID-19.

This rearrangement joins TRBV6-1 to TRBJ1-1; 7 bases match TRBD1. Trimming removed 5 bases from V and 1 base from J; junction bases left unmatched: 4. The CDR3 contains 14 residues. Germline lookup yields CDR1 MNHNS and CDR2 SASEGT. This CDR3 reads CASSPRTGNTEAFF. In nucleotides, the CDR3 is TGTGCCAGCAGTCCTCGGACAGGGAACACTGAAGCTTTCTTT.

The chain carries TRBV12-3 or TRBV12-4 and TRBJ1-2; D remains ambiguous. Trimming shortened V by 5 bases and J by 1 base, and 17 bases separated the two germline ends. There are 16 residues in the CDR3. The CDR3 nucleotides read TGTGCCAGCAGTCCAATGGGAAGGTTAGTTAACTATGGCTACACCTTC. This sequence encodes CASSPMGRLVNYGYTF.

This clonotype came up a few times. The rearrangement uses TRBV7-2 and TRBJ2-1; 8 nucleotides align to TRBD1. The germline CDR1 and CDR2 sequences are SGHTA and FQGNSA. The CDR3 spans 14 residues. V was clipped by 9 bases and J by 4 bases; unmatched bases: 8. The CDR3 here is CASEPGTGYNEQFF. DNA of the CDR3: TGTGCCAGTGAACCCGGGACAGGTTACAATGAGCAGTTCTTC.

The chain employs TRBV27 and TRBJ2-2, with 10 bases matching TRBD1. With 6 bases clipped from V and 6 bases from J, the junction kept 10 bases outside the gene matches. Germline V lookup: CDR1 MNHEY, CDR2 SMNVEV (reference sequence). This CDR3 spans 16 amino acids. CDR3 nucleotide sequence: TGTGCCAGCAGCCCCCTGGACAGGGGGTTTGCCGGGGAGCTGTTTTTT. It yields the protein CASSPLDRGFAGELFF.

The genes are TRBV20-1 and TRBJ1-2; D gene ambiguous. CDR1 is DFQATT, CDR2 SNEGSKA, per germline (reference sequence). Trimming shortened V by 2 bases and J by 7 bases, and 5 bases separated the two germline ends. There are 10 residues in the CDR3. CDR3 nucleotides: TGCAGTGCTAGACAAGTTGGCTACACCTTC. Amino acid sequence: CSARQVGYTF.